Below, 2 T cell receptor beta chains from the same sample are listed, as sequenced in a study of control samples from healthy donors and cancer patients. Clones were read by immunoSEQ multiplex PCR, and TCRdb kept only the in-frame ones, dropping some. The data show about 130,000 clones, about 88% seen once. The sequenced sample was blood. The receptors derive from a man in his fifties in good health.

The chain has TRBV28 and TRBJ1-4; 11 positions agree with TRBD1. The CDR3 sequence is 15 residues long. Trimming took 6 bases from V and 8 from J; bases not matched to a gene: 8. Germline CDR1 and CDR2: MDHEN and SYDVKM. In nucleotides, the CDR3 is TGTGCCAGCAGCCACCCGGGACAGGGGGAGGAAAAACTGTTTTTT. It specifies CASSHPGQGEEKLFF.

The rearrangement joins TRBV24-1 to TRBJ2-3; D call uncertain. Germline assignment: CDR1 KGHDR and CDR2 SFDVKD. The CDR3 spans 13 residues. V lost 0 bases, J lost 2 bases, and 2 bases lay in between. As DNA, the CDR3 is TGTGCCACCAGTGATTTGAACACAGATACGCAGTATTTT. Translation: CATSDLNTDTQYF.